Detailed here is one T cell receptor (beta chain). No antigen is known for it. An end of the junction differs from the germline gene, which may be a read error. The PCR had 60 Vbeta and 13 Jbeta primers. Method: immunoSEQ multiplex PCR; TCRdb's copy keeps in-frame clones and lacks some. The sample consists of some 270,000 clones, about 80% of them appearing once. This sample stems from a study of cytomegalovirus exposure and HLA in healthy donors. Germline-derived CDR1 and CDR2 are SEHNR and FQNEAQ (reference sequence). The length of the CDR3 is 14 residues. Study-level findings and limits: Later analysis found that TCR beta chains associated with HLA were more clonally expanded than other, equally common chains.

The sequence was obtained from a girl aged 2 to 9 in good health and CMV-seronegative. The genes are TRBV7-9 and TRBJ1-4; the D is unclear. The sample was PBMCs. CDR3 protein: CSSSRDHGPEKLFF. The DNA for the CDR3 is TGTTCCAGCAGCCGGGATCATGGGCCTGAAAAACTGTTTTTT. Full variable domain (missing parts from reference TRBV7-9 and TRBJ1-4): DTGVSQNPRHKITKRGQNVTFRCDPISEHNRLYWYRQTLGQGPEFLTYFQNEAQLEKSRLLSDRFSAERPKGSFSTLEIQRTEQGDSAMYLCSSSRDHGPEKLFFGSGTQLSVL.